Listed below are T cell receptor beta chains from one sample, sequenced in a study of regulatory T cells in long-lasting Graves disease. One entry per CDR3 protein results from TCRdb running MiXCR on the multiplex PCR reads. The sample lists some 450,000 distinct CDR3 sequences; around 15% were seen once. The sample also formed part of further work on T cells in Graves' hyperthyroidism and ophthalmopathy.

Sequenced here: peripheral blood mononuclear cells (PBMCs), sampled at new diagnosis, from a patient treated with antithyroid drugs. The receptors derive from a woman in her 30s with Graves disease. CDR3s include the opening cysteine and the closing phenylalanine or tryptophan. A D gene is named only where the DNA matches it firmly. Only part of the rows carry a size: once, few, many, or a class if the clone is expanded.

clone_size | d_call | j_call | v_call | cdr3_nt | cdr3_aa
many | TRBD1 | TRBJ2-4 | TRBV20-1 | TGCAGTGCAGACCCGGGACAGGGTATAATGTCGAACATTCAGTACTTC | CSADPGQGIMSNIQYF
many | - | TRBJ1-1 | TRBV28 | TGTGCCAGCAGTTTATATCGGGGAAGCACTGAAGCTTTCTTT | CASSLYRGSTEAFF
many | - | TRBJ2-2 | TRBV5-1 | TGCGCCAGCAGCCGACTAGTAGCCGGGGAGCTGTTTTTT | CASSRLVAGELFF
many | TRBD1 | TRBJ2-7 | TRBV28 | TGTGCCAGCAGTACCCGGGACAGAGAAGAGCAGTACTTC | CASSTRDREEQYF
- | - | TRBJ2-7 | TRBV6-5 | TGTGCCAGCAGTTCCCCCCGGGACCGCCCCTACGAGCAGTACTTC | CASSSPRDRPYEQYF
many | - | TRBJ2-7 | TRBV28 | TGTGCCAGCGGGGTTGGAGGGGTCTACGAGCAGTACTTC | CASGVGGVYEQYF
many | TRBD1 | TRBJ1-2 | TRBV18 | TGTGCCAGCTCACGGCGAGAGGGACAGCTCTATGGCTACACCTTC | CASSRREGQLYGYTF
few | - | TRBJ2-4 | TRBV15 | TGTGCCACCAGCAGAGATATCCAAAGGGTTCTAGCCAAAAACATTCAGTACTTC | CATSRDIQRVLAKNIQYF
few | TRBD1 | TRBJ2-2 | TRBV10-3 | TGTGCCAGCAGACTACAGGGGCCCAACACCGGGGAGCTGTTTTTT | CASRLQGPNTGELFF
many | - | TRBJ2-7 | TRBV15 | TGTGCCACCAGCAAGGAGATGGCCTACGAGCAGTACTTC | CATSKEMAYEQYF
many | - | TRBJ2-5 | TRBV2 | TGTGCCAGCAGTGACAGGGGGGCTTCGGCCCAGTACTTC | CASSDRGASAQYF
few | TRBD1 | TRBJ2-3 | TRBV5-1 | TGCGCCAGCAGCTTGGCGGGGACAGGGGTAGATGGAGATACGCAGTATTTT | CASSLAGTGVDGDTQYF
- | - | TRBJ1-2 | TRBV20-1 | TGCAGTGCTCTTGAACGGGGGAATAACTATGGCTACACCTTC | CSALERGNNYGYTF
many | - | TRBJ2-3 | TRBV24-1 | TGTGCCACCAGTGATCCCCGGGCAGGTAGCACAGATACGCAGTATTTT | CATSDPRAGSTDTQYF
few | - | TRBJ1-6 | TRBV27 | TGTGCCAGCAGTTTCGGGGGGGGAGTGCCCCTCCACTTT | CASSFGGGVPLHF
- | - | TRBJ1-1 | TRBV4-3 | TGCGCCAGCAGCCACCAAGCATCTGACCCTGAAGCTTTCTTT | CASSHQASDPEAFF
many | TRBD1 | TRBJ1-1 | TRBV18 | TGTGCCAGCTCACCAGGGACAGGGGTAGGACCTGACACTGAAGCTTTCTTT | CASSPGTGVGPDTEAFF